This T cell receptor beta chain was retrieved from a study of CD8+ T cells in alopecia areata. Trimming took 7 bases from V and 7 from J; bases not matched to a gene: 11. Germline lookup yields CDR1 LNHDA and CDR2 SQIVND (reference sequence). This CDR3 has 15 amino acids. Findings and caveats of the study: Higher clonality and more expanded CD8+ clones appeared in lesional than normal scalp. It was less clear whether patients shared TCRs than it was in mice, possibly because of HLA.

Treatment meaning: oral pan-JAK inhibitor, 5-10 mg twice daily. A remark on this clone: Its antigen is still unknown.

Investigators isolated RNA and reverse transcribed it into cDNA to act as the sequencing template. The method was immunoSEQ multiplex PCR; TCRdb's version includes in-frame clones alone and lacks a portion of them. The repertoire consists of some 190,000 clones, with approximately 61% occurring once and the leading ten covering 1%. Specimen: CD4+ T cells sorted from blood, collected at week 24, from a patient treated with tofacitinib. The source of this sequence is a human donor with alopecia areata. The V and J genes are TRBV19 and TRBJ2-2; 8 bases map to TRBD2. For the CDR3, the DNA is TGTGCCAGTACCGTTAGCGGGGTCGGTGTCGGGGAGCTGTTTTTT. Encoded protein: CASTVSGVGVGELFF.